Listed below are T cell receptor beta chains from one sample, sequenced in a study of spatial heterogeneity in lung cancer. TCRdb recomputed calls from the 5' RACE reads with MiXCR, one row per CDR3 protein. This table has almost 4,500 distinct CDR3 sequences, 5.5% to 7% appearing once. Sequencing used lung tumor tissue, obtained at surgery. These receptors originate from a male donor with early-stage non-small cell lung cancer. Each CDR3 is given with its conserved first and last residue. D genes are given only for firm matches. Only some rows state a clone size, as once, few, many or a class for expanded clones.

V: TRBV6-5
size: medium-sized
J: TRBJ1-1
D: .
DNA: TGTGCCAGCAGTAACGCGTATGCTGAAGCTTTCTTT
CDR3: CASSNAYAEAFF

V: TRBV29-1
size: many
J: TRBJ2-2
D: .
DNA: TGCAGCGCCACGTCCGGGGAGCTGTTTTTT
CDR3: CSATSGELFF

V: TRBV9
size: many
J: TRBJ2-7
D: .
DNA: TGTGCCAGCAGCGTAGATGGCCATCAGCCTTACGAGCAGTACTTC
CDR3: CASSVDGHQPYEQYF

V: TRBV6-2/TRBV6-3
size: many
J: TRBJ1-5
D: TRBD1
DNA: TGTGCCAGCAGTTGGTGGACAGGGGGCGCGATGGGTCAGCCCCAGCATTTT
CDR3: CASSWWTGGAMGQPQHF

V: TRBV5-1
size: many
J: TRBJ2-7
D: TRBD2
DNA: TGCGCCAGCAGCTCCCTGCGAGCGGGGAGTTCCTACGAGCAGTACTTC
CDR3: CASSSLRAGSSYEQYF

V: TRBV5-6
size: medium-sized
J: TRBJ2-2
D: .
DNA: TGTGCCAGCAGCTTCAGCACCGGGGAGCTGTTTTTT
CDR3: CASSFSTGELFF

V: TRBV30
size: .
J: TRBJ2-7
D: TRBD1
DNA: TGTGCCTGGAGTGGAGGGACAGGTAACGAGCAGTACTTC
CDR3: CAWSGGTGNEQYF

V: TRBV28
size: medium-sized
J: TRBJ2-1
D: TRBD2
DNA: TGTGCCAGCAGCTCCCAGACTAGCGGGAGGGCCCTTCGCTACAATGAGCAGTTCTTC
CDR3: CASSSQTSGRALRYNEQFF

V: TRBV7-3
size: hyperexpanded
J: TRBJ2-7
D: .
DNA: TGTGCCAGCAGCTTAAGGGCGGGGAGCTCCTACGAGCAGTACTTC
CDR3: CASSLRAGSSYEQYF

V: TRBV18
size: many
J: TRBJ2-7
D: TRBD2
DNA: TGTGCCAGCTCACCGAGCGGGGGGGCCACCACCTACGAGCAGTACTTC
CDR3: CASSPSGGATTYEQYF

V: TRBV5-4
size: many
J: TRBJ2-3
D: .
DNA: TGTGCCAGCAGCCCCGGGCAGGGGCGGGTAGATACGCAGTATTTT
CDR3: CASSPGQGRVDTQYF

V: TRBV2
size: .
J: TRBJ2-7
D: .
DNA: TGTGCCAGCAGTGAAGGTACAGCCTACGAGCAGTACTTC
CDR3: CASSEGTAYEQYF

V: TRBV6-5
size: medium-sized
J: TRBJ2-7
D: .
DNA: TGTGCCAGCAGTTACGAAAACCCTAGCATCCACGAGCAGTACTTC
CDR3: CASSYENPSIHEQYF

V: TRBV2
size: many
J: TRBJ1-2
D: TRBD1
DNA: TGTGCCAGCGGACAGGGGGCCAGTGGCTACACCTTC
CDR3: CASGQGASGYTF

V: TRBV20-1
size: many
J: TRBJ2-7
D: TRBD1
DNA: TGCAGTGCCAGGGACAGGGGGTTCGTTTACGAGCAGTACTTC
CDR3: CSARDRGFVYEQYF

V: TRBV5-3
size: many
J: TRBJ2-7
D: TRBD1
DNA: TGTGCCAGAAGCACCCGCCGGGACAGCCATCCCTACGAGCAGTACTTC
CDR3: CARSTRRDSHPYEQYF

V: TRBV3-1
size: many
J: TRBJ2-7
D: .
DNA: TGTGCCAGCAGCCCACTAGCCCGAACAGGGCAGTACTTC
CDR3: CASSPLARTGQYF

V: TRBV20-1
size: few
J: TRBJ2-1
D: .
DNA: TGCAGTGCATCCGGATGGGGGGCTTTTGGTAATGAGCAGTTCTTC
CDR3: CSASGWGAFGNEQFF

V: TRBV9
size: large
J: TRBJ1-1
D: .
DNA: TGTGCCAGCAGCGTAGAGGGGGACCAGGGAACTGAAGCTTTCTTT
CDR3: CASSVEGDQGTEAFF

V: TRBV6-5
size: many
J: TRBJ1-1
D: .
DNA: TGTGCCAGCACCAGGGTCCCTAACACTGAAGCTTTCTTT
CDR3: CASTRVPNTEAFF